This paragraph reports one TCR beta chain. The sample is drawn from a study of blood T cell repertoires in COVID-19. Background on the study: The analysed material was cDNA or gDNA that came from T cells, B-cell-depleted T cells, or PBMCs.

In the original analysis: Counts of nucleated cells, estimated from reference gene primer amplification, were obtained. Assay: immunoSEQ multiplex PCR; the TCRdb copy retains only in-frame clones and omits some. The V and J calls and clone size were taken over from that table, and D and trimming were inferred from the DNA. Among roughly 80,000 clones listed, around 88% were seen once. CDR1 is MGHRA and CDR2 is YSYEKL in the germline V gene. The CDR3 runs to 16 residues. The V gene lost 4 bases and the J gene lost 0 bases, with 13 bases spanning the gap. The sequence came from a woman of 80 years or more with acute or convalescent COVID-19. The V and J genes are TRBV4-1 and TRBJ1-5; the D gene is possibly TRBD1 (5 bases). What was sequenced was peripheral blood. Written as DNA, the CDR3 is TGCGCCAGCAGCCCCGGAACAGGCCTTAGCAATCAGCCCCAGCATTTT. Translated, it gives CASSPGTGLSNQPQHF.